A single sample gave rise to the 5 T cell receptor beta chains below, sequenced in a study of blood T cell repertoires in COVID-19. The table came from immunoSEQ multiplex PCR; TCRdb's copy has only in-frame clones and leaves some out. The sample has fewer than 200,000 clones, around four fifths seen once. Sample: peripheral blood. These receptors came from a man aged 40-49 years who had recovered from COVID-19.

The rearrangement joins TRBV28 to TRBJ2-5, with 7 bases that match TRBD1. The CDR3 is 13 residues long. Unmatched junction bases numbered 10, after V lost 10 bases and J lost 5 bases. Germline-derived CDR1 and CDR2 are MDHEN and SYDVKM. The chain's CDR3 is CAILSQGQETQYF. Here the CDR3 DNA reads TGTGCCATCCTATCACAGGGGCAGGAGACCCAGTACTTC.

The J gene is TRBJ2-1, the V gene TRBV7-9; no reliable D call. CDR3 length equals 13 residues. Trimming removed 4 bases from V and 8 bases from J, with 12 bases in between. Germline CDR1 reads SEHNR; CDR2 reads FQNEAQ (reference sequence). The DNA of the CDR3 is TGTGCCAGCAGCTCTTTGCTAAGAGATGAGCAGTTCTTC. This codes for CASSSLLRDEQFF.

The gene calls are TRBV4-1 and TRBJ2-7; D call uncertain. This CDR3 has 13 residues. Germline CDR1 is MGHRA and CDR2 is YSYEKL. V was trimmed by 2 bases and J by 6 bases, leaving 11 bases between them. The CDR3 here is CASSQSYSFEQYF. CDR3 coding DNA: TGCGCCAGCAGCCAATCGTACAGTTTCGAGCAGTACTTC.

This clone was seen only a few times. The V and J genes are TRBV6-2 or TRBV6-3 and TRBJ2-3, with D unclear. The germline V and J ends were trimmed by 2 bases and 0 bases, with 12 bases remaining between them. Germline CDR1 and CDR2: MNHEY and SVGEGT. The CDR3 consists of 16 residues. The CDR3 DNA is TGTGCCAGCAGTTACGGTGGCAGGCCAAGCACAGATACGCAGTATTTT. Encoded protein: CASSYGGRPSTDTQYF.

The chain employs TRBV7-9 and TRBJ2-7, with 7 nucleotides matching TRBD1. Germline CDR1 reads SEHNR; CDR2 reads FQNEAQ (reference sequence). The length of the CDR3 is 12 residues. J was trimmed by 4 bases and V by 8 bases; bases with no gene match: 5. The CDR3 here is CASVAGGYEQYF. CDR3 nucleotides: TGTGCCAGCGTTGCAGGGGGATACGAGCAGTACTTC.